These 9 T cell receptor beta chains were all obtained from the same sample, sequenced in a study of shared clonotypes between healthy human individuals. Sequenced by immunoSEQ multiplex PCR; TCRdb stores in-frame clones only, minus some. The data contain about 600,000 clones, around three quarters of them singletons. Specimen: PBMCs. Receptor source: a woman between 35 and 50 years old in good health. Some clones in this sample may be carry-over from other donors' samples.

V is TRBV4-3 and J is TRBJ2-3; TRBD2 matches at 7 bases. Germline lookup yields CDR1 LGHNA and CDR2 YSLEER. With V trimmed by 0 bases and J by 2 bases, 8 bases remained unmatched. The CDR3 has 17 amino acids. Written as DNA, the CDR3 is TGCGCCAGCAGCCAAGATCCGGGCGGGAGTCTCACAGATACGCAGTATTTT. Translation gives CASSQDPGGSLTDTQYF.

The CDR3 nucleotides read TGTGCCAGCAGCTTAGGAACAGGGGGAGTGGCCTACGAGCAGTACTTC. As protein: CASSLGTGGVAYEQYF. The rearrangement joins TRBV7-2 to TRBJ2-7; 8 bases fit TRBD1. V shed 1 base and J 2 bases; nucleotides not matched to a gene: 7. The CDR3 runs to 16 residues. Per the germline V gene, CDR1 is SGHTA and CDR2 is FQGNSA.

The rearrangement links TRBV5-4 to TRBJ1-2, with D perhaps TRBD1 (5 bases). This CDR3 region has 13 residues. The germline CDR1 and CDR2 sequences are SGHNT and YYREEE (reference sequence). V was pared by 4 bases and J by 7 bases, with 14 bases between. The CDR3 sequence: CASSPVGGGGYTF. The DNA for the CDR3 is TGTGCCAGCAGCCCCGTGGGGGGGGGTGGCTACACCTTC. The full variable domain, its missing parts supplied by reference TRBV5-4 and TRBJ1-2, is ETGVTQSPTHLIKTRGQQVTLRCSSQSGHNTVSWYQQALGQGPQFIFQYYREEENGRGNFPPRFSGLQFPNYSSELNVNALELDDSALYLCASSPVGGGGYTFGSGTRLTVV.

V and J are TRBV9 and TRBJ2-7; TRBD1 matches 8 bases. The CDR3 spans 17 residues. The junction had 11 bases not matched to a gene; V was cut back by 1 base and J by 2 bases. Per the germline V gene, CDR1 is SGDLS and CDR2 is YYNGEE. This CDR3 is CASSVYADVQGAYEQYF. In DNA, the CDR3 is TGTGCCAGCAGCGTATATGCCGACGTACAGGGGGCCTACGAGCAGTACTTC. Full variable domain (outside the CDR3, taken from reference TRBV9 and TRBJ2-7): DSGVTQTPKHLITATGQRVTLRCSPRSGDLSVYWYQQSLDQGLQFLIQYYNGEERAKGNILERFSAQQFPDLHSELNLSSLELGDSALYFCASSVYADVQGAYEQYFGPGTRLTVT.

This clone was seen just once. V is TRBV25-1 and J is TRBJ1-2; TRBD1 agrees at 10 bases. The CDR3 is 15 amino acids. The J segment lost 8 bases and the V segment lost 2 bases, leaving 8 bases of the junction unmatched. Germline lookup yields CDR1 MGHDK and CDR2 SYGVNS. CDR3 sequence reads: CASSEGFGQGEGYTF. The DNA of the CDR3 is TGTGCCAGCAGTGAAGGATTTGGACAGGGGGAAGGCTACACCTTC.

V and J are TRBV28 and TRBJ2-7; D is possibly TRBD1 (5 bases). Germline V gene sequence: CDR1 MDHEN, CDR2 SYDVKM. Trimming left V 3 bases short and J 3 bases short, with 15 bases between. The CDR3 totals 15 residues. CDR3 DNA sequence: TGTGCCAGCAGTTTGGGGCCGCGCGAATACTACGAGCAGTACTTC. Its protein product is CASSLGPREYYEQYF.

The rearrangement uses TRBV5-5 and TRBJ2-7; tentative D call: TRBD2 (5 bases). V lost 4 bases and J 6 bases, leaving 14 bases between the germline ends. The CDR3 contains 13 residues. CDR1 and CDR2 (germline): SGHKS, YYEKEE (reference sequence). In DNA, the CDR3 is TGTGCCAGCAGCCCAAGGACTGTTGCCGAGCAGTACTTC. Translating gives CASSPRTVAEQYF. The full variable domain, in which reference TRBV5-5 and TRBJ2-7 provide the parts outside the CDR3, is DAGVTQSPTHLIKTRGQQVTLRCSPISGHKSVSWYQQVLGQGPQFIFQYYEKEERGRGNFPDRFSARQFPNYSSELNVNALLLGDSALYLCASSPRTVAEQYFGPGTRLTVT.

V gene TRBV28 combines with J gene TRBJ2-5, with D unclear. The V gene lost 3 bases and the J gene lost 0 bases, with 2 bases spanning the gap. The germline gives CDR1 MDHEN, CDR2 SYDVKM. CDR3 length: 12 residues. CDR3 sequence: CASSLYQETQYF. CDR3 nucleotides: TGTGCCAGCAGTTTGTACCAAGAGACCCAGTACTTC.

Written as DNA, the CDR3 is TGTGCCTGGGGGAGTGGTACAGGGCAGTACTTC. This codes for CAWGSGTGQYF. The genes are TRBV30 and TRBJ2-7; D possibly matches TRBD1 or TRBD2 (5 bases each). The CDR3 spans 11 residues. Trimming took off 5 bases at V and 9 bases at J, with 14 bases between the two ends. Germline CDR1 and CDR2: GTSNPN and SVGIG (reference sequence).